This section outlines one T cell receptor beta chain sequence together with its context. This sample was included in a study of blood T cell repertoires in COVID-19. CDR1 is SGHRS and CDR2 is YFSETQ in the germline V gene. The CDR3 length is 13 residues. Deletions cut 5 bases from V and 1 base from J, with 8 bases between. Profiling relied on immunoSEQ multiplex PCR, and the TCRdb table lists in-frame clones only, not all of them. The data contain around 110,000 clones, roughly 79% of them singletons. Sample: peripheral blood. This TCR was recovered from a man aged 70-80 years with active or convalescent COVID-19. The chain joins TRBV5-1 to TRBJ2-3; D is possibly TRBD2 (6 bases). CDR3 bases: TGCGCCAGCAGGGCTAGCGGCACAGATACGCAGTATTTT. Translated, it gives CASRASGTDTQYF.